This T cell receptor (beta chain) comes out of a study of Ad26.COV2.S vaccination and SARS-CoV-2 variants. Study-level information: Ad26.COV2.S, an intramuscular injection, was given once or twice 56 days apart. General observations from the study: Spike-specific TCR breadth was greater in vaccine than placebo recipients.

A word on this clone: Its cognate antigen is unknown.

Sample treatment: some 20 received Ad26.COV2.S at low or high dose, single or two shots; several received placebo; per-sample allocation not given. After the first vaccine or placebo injection, samples were drawn on day 63. The donor's status was that of an adult aged 18-55 years in Boston. An Ad26 vector expressing Wuhan-strain SARS-CoV-2 spike served as the vaccine. Germline CDR1 MNHEY, CDR2 SVGEGT. Trimming left V 6 bases short and J 3 bases short, with 17 bases between. There are 16 residues in the CDR3. TCRdb keeps only in-frame clones here, not all; method: immunoSEQ multiplex PCR. The sample lists about 400,000 clones; approximately 86% were seen once.

This specimen consisted of peripheral blood, obtained in a trial of Ad26.COV2.S vaccine versus placebo. The receptor comes from a person between 18 and 60 years old who received the Ad26.COV2.S COVID-19 vaccine or a placebo. This chain links TRBV6-2 or TRBV6-3 with TRBJ2-2, with D maybe TRBD1 (6 bases). CDR3 residues: CASSIFIRGDTGELFF. The CDR3 bases are TGTGCCAGCAGCATCTTTATCAGGGGTGACACCGGGGAGCTGTTTTTT.